What follows describes a single T cell receptor beta chain. No antigen is known for it. Patients were ruled out by autoimmune disease history or systemic immunosuppression. Some clones are missing from TCRdb's copy, which holds only in-frame ones; the method was immunoSEQ multiplex PCR. The sample yields 25,000 or so clones, around 90% seen once. The data stem from a study of OX40 agonist ivuxolimab in advanced cancers. About the study: Cohort: around 79% men, mean age 60, aged about 20 to 79. Study findings and constraints: CD4+ and CD8+ blood T cells expanded clonally by week 6 at 0.1 to 3.0 mg/kg. On average, a greater number of expanded clones characterised CD8+ T cells relative to CD4+.

With 4 bases removed from V and 5 bases from J, the gap between germline ends came to 11 bases. Per germline, CDR1 MGHRA and CDR2 YSYEKL. This CDR3 contains 14 residues. The chain employs TRBV4-1 and TRBJ2-2; no firm D call. Sequences were derived from CD4+ or CD8+ T cells sorted from blood, sampled in a trial of the OX40 agonist ivuxolimab. The sequence came from an adult with an advanced solid tumor such as melanoma, head and neck, liver or kidney cancer. The CDR3 DNA follows: TGCGCCAGCAGCCCAACTACGAGGACCGGGGAGCTGTTTTTT. Protein product: CASSPTTRTGELFF.